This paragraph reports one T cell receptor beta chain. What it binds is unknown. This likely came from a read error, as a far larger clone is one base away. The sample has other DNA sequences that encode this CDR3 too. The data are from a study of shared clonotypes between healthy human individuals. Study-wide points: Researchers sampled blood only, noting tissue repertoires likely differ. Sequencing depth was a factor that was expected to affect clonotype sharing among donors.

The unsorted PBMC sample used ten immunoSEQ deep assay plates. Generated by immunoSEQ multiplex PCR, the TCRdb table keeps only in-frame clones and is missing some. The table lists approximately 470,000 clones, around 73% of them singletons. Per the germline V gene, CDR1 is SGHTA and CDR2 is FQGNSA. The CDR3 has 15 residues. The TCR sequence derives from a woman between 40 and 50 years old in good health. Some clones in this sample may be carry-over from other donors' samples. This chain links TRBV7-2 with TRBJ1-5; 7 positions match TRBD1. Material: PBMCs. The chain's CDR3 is CASSLAGGPNQPQHF. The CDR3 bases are TGTGCCAGCAGCCTCGCAGGGGGACCCAATCAGCCCCAACATTTT.